These T cell receptor beta chains were read from a single sample in a study of blood T cell repertoires in COVID-19. Method: immunoSEQ multiplex PCR; TCRdb's copy keeps in-frame clones and lacks some. The repertoire includes fewer than 350,000 clones, approximately 91% of them detected once, and about 2.3% sits in the top ten. Sequences were obtained from PBMCs or T cells enriched from blood (not recorded which). These receptors came from a woman aged 35 to 49 with acute COVID-19. CDR3s include the opening cysteine and the closing phenylalanine or tryptophan. Fields, in order: CDR3 DNA, CDR3 protein, clone size, V gene, J gene, D gene. A D gene is named only where the DNA matches it firmly. Clone size is stated in some rows and not others, as once, few, many or a class when expanded.

TGTGCTAGTGGGGTGGACACTTACCAAGAGACCCAGTACTTC	CASGVDTYQETQYF	NA	TRBV12-5	TRBJ2-5	NA
TGCGCCAGCAGCCCTCAAGGCAGGGAGGTAGCTTTCTTT	CASSPQGREVAFF	NA	TRBV4-1	TRBJ1-1	NA
TGTGCCATCGGCGTTGTGAGGACACGAGACACCGGGGAGCTGTTTTTT	CAIGVVRTRDTGELFF	NA	TRBV10-3	TRBJ2-2	NA
TGCGCCAGCAGCTTGAGGCAGGGGGCAAGCTCCTACAATGAGCAGTTCTTC	CASSLRQGASSYNEQFF	NA	TRBV5-1	TRBJ2-1	TRBD1
TGCGCCAGCAGCCCCTCGGGGGTCCCCTACGAGCAGTACTTC	CASSPSGVPYEQYF	NA	TRBV5-1	TRBJ2-7	NA
TGCGCCAGCAGCCAAGATCTTGGGGGGGCTTCCTATAATTCACCCCTCCACTTT	CASSQDLGGASYNSPLHF	NA	TRBV4-1	TRBJ1-6	NA
TGTGCCAGTAGTACGGGGAGAGGGCCCCTCAATGAGCAGTTCTTC	CASSTGRGPLNEQFF	NA	TRBV19	TRBJ2-1	NA
TGTGCCAGCAGCCGGACAGGGGTGGACACTGAAGCTTTCTTT	CASSRTGVDTEAFF	NA	TRBV6-5	TRBJ1-1	TRBD1
TGTGCCAGCAGCCCGGACAAAAACTATGGCTACACCTTC	CASSPDKNYGYTF	once	TRBV9	TRBJ1-2	NA
TGTGCCAGCAGTTTCCCAGAGTCTAGGGGCTACACCTTC	CASSFPESRGYTF	NA	TRBV12-3/TRBV12-4	TRBJ1-2	NA
TGTGCCACCAGCAGAGATCTCGATTCACCCCTCCACTTT	CATSRDLDSPLHF	NA	TRBV15	TRBJ1-6	NA
TGCGCCAGCAGCTTGGGACAGGGATTGGGCAATGAGCAGTTCTTC	CASSLGQGLGNEQFF	NA	TRBV5-1	TRBJ2-1	TRBD1
TGTGCCTGCCGGGGGGCAGGCCAGAACACTGAAGCTTTCTTT	CACRGAGQNTEAFF	NA	TRBV2	TRBJ1-1	NA
TGTGCCAGCAGCTTAGGGTGGGGTAGGGGAGGGAATGAAAAACTGTTTTTT	CASSLGWGRGGNEKLFF	NA	TRBV7-8	TRBJ1-4	NA
TGTGCCAGCAGTCTACGCGGGACAGGGCTTGGAAGCAATCAGCCCCAGCATTTT	CASSLRGTGLGSNQPQHF	NA	TRBV6-6	TRBJ1-5	TRBD1
TGTGCCAGCAGCCCCGGGACAGGGTTTATCGGCTACACCTTC	CASSPGTGFIGYTF	NA	TRBV7-9	TRBJ1-2	TRBD1
TGTGCCTGGAGGGGACAGGGGAAATACTATGGCTACACCTTC	CAWRGQGKYYGYTF	NA	TRBV30	TRBJ1-2	TRBD1
TGTGCCAGCAGTTTAAGGCGGACAGGGGTTAGGGAGCAGTACTTC	CASSLRRTGVREQYF	NA	TRBV28	TRBJ2-7	TRBD1
TGTGCCAGCAGTTACTCGAGACAGGGGTCAAATACGCAGTATTTT	CASSYSRQGSNTQYF	NA	TRBV6-5	TRBJ2-3	TRBD1
TGTGCCAGCAGCTTAACCTGGGAAGGGACACGAAGTCCTAATACGCAGTATTTT	CASSLTWEGTRSPNTQYF	NA	TRBV11-3	TRBJ2-3	NA
TGTGCCAGCAGCCCTAGCGGGAATTACAATGAGCAGTTCTTC	CASSPSGNYNEQFF	NA	TRBV7-3	TRBJ2-1	TRBD2
TGTGCCAGCAGTTTATCGGGCCGACCCCCCTACGAGCAGTACTTC	CASSLSGRPPYEQYF	NA	TRBV27	TRBJ2-7	NA
TGTGCCAGCAGCCAAGCTCTCACCGGACTGTCCAGACGTTCACCCCTCCACTTT	CASSQALTGLSRRSPLHF	few	TRBV4-2	TRBJ1-6	NA
TGTGCCAGCAGCTTAGAGGGGACAGGCTCTGGAAACACCATATATTTT	CASSLEGTGSGNTIYF	NA	TRBV7-2	TRBJ1-3	TRBD1
TGTGCCAGTAGTATCACCGGGGGCTCTGGAAACACCATATATTTT	CASSITGGSGNTIYF	NA	TRBV19	TRBJ1-3	NA
TGTGCCAGTAGTAAAGGTAGCGGGAACTACAATGAGCAGTTCTTC	CASSKGSGNYNEQFF	NA	TRBV19	TRBJ2-1	TRBD2
TGTGCCAGCTCCCCTACCCCTCTCGGACTAGCGGGGGTTAGGAGCTCCTACAATGAGCAGTTCTTC	CASSPTPLGLAGVRSSYNEQFF	few	TRBV18	TRBJ2-1	TRBD2
TGCGCCAGCAGCCCGTCCGATCTTGACAGGGCATATGGCTACACCTTC	CASSPSDLDRAYGYTF	NA	TRBV4-3	TRBJ1-2	TRBD1
TGTGCCAGCAGCTTGAGACACAGGGGATACAATGAGCAGTTCTTC	CASSLRHRGYNEQFF	NA	TRBV5-4	TRBJ2-1	TRBD1
TGTGCCACCAGCGGGCGCCCGACAGGTGAGCAGTTCTTC	CATSGRPTGEQFF	NA	TRBV15	TRBJ2-1	NA
TGTGCCAGCAGTTTAGCAGAACGGTCACCCCTCCACTTT	CASSLAERSPLHF	NA	TRBV12-3/TRBV12-4	TRBJ1-6	NA
TGTGCCAGCAGCTCCAGGGATTTGGCAGCTTTCTTT	CASSSRDLAAFF	NA	TRBV5-6	TRBJ1-1	NA
TGTGCCAGCAGCTTAGCGCTGGCTAGCGGGGAACAAGAGACCCAGTACTTC	CASSLALASGEQETQYF	NA	TRBV7-9	TRBJ2-5	TRBD2
TGTGCCAGCTTAGCGGGGGGCCCCGACAATGAGCAGTTCTTC	CASLAGGPDNEQFF	NA	TRBV27	TRBJ2-1	TRBD2
TGTGCCAGCACGGGAGCAGCGAACACCGGGGAGCTGTTTTTT	CASTGAANTGELFF	NA	TRBV2	TRBJ2-2	NA
TGTGCCAGCAGCTTGGACAGAACAGGAAACACCATATATTTT	CASSLDRTGNTIYF	NA	TRBV5-4	TRBJ1-3	NA
TGTGCCAGCAGCGGCAGGAGGACAGGGTGGGCTGAAGCTTTCTTT	CASSGRRTGWAEAFF	NA	TRBV2	TRBJ1-1	TRBD1
TGTGCCATCAGTGGGGAGAGAACTGAAGCTTTCTTT	CAISGERTEAFF	NA	TRBV10-3	TRBJ1-1	NA
TGTGCCAGCAGTGGGGGCCAGTCACTTAATCAGCCCCAGCATTTT	CASSGGQSLNQPQHF	NA	TRBV2	TRBJ1-5	NA
TGTGCCAGTAGTAAGCTTAGCGGGAGCCCCACAGATACGCAGTATTTT	CASSKLSGSPTDTQYF	NA	TRBV19	TRBJ2-3	TRBD2
TGTGCCAGCAGTCCCCGACAGACCTATGGCTACACCTTC	CASSPRQTYGYTF	NA	TRBV12-3/TRBV12-4	TRBJ1-2	NA
TGTGCCAGTTCGCTGATGGGGCCGGGAAACACCATATATTTT	CASSLMGPGNTIYF	NA	TRBV19	TRBJ1-3	NA
TGTGCCAGCAGTCAAACAGGGGCCGGGGCCAACGTCCTGACTTTC	CASSQTGAGANVLTF	NA	TRBV6-5	TRBJ2-6	TRBD1
TGTGCCAGCAGCCAAGTACTACAGGGGCCCTACAATGAGCAGTTCTTC	CASSQVLQGPYNEQFF	NA	TRBV4-2	TRBJ2-1	TRBD1